This record covers a single T cell receptor (beta chain). The data were obtained in a study of blood T cell repertoires in COVID-19. Study-wide background: From T cells, B-cell-depleted T cells, or PBMCs came the material, which was cDNA or gDNA.

As processed by the authors: Estimation of nucleated cell counts relied on the amplification of reference gene primers. TCRdb keeps only in-frame clones here, not all; method: immunoSEQ multiplex PCR. V and J calls and clone size follow that table, whereas D and trimming were derived from the DNA. The table shows approximately 340,000 clones, with around 90% occurring only once. The CDR3 spans 14 residues. V lost 4 bases to trimming and J lost 4 bases, with 13 bases between them. CDR1 and CDR2 from the germline V gene are SGHVS and FQNEAQ. Seattle participants joined during active infection and were tracked over time.

The gene calls are TRBV7-8 and TRBJ1-1, with D possibly TRBD1 on 6 matching bases. This clonotype originated in a man younger than 45 with COVID-19, enrolled during active disease. The specimen sequenced was peripheral blood. The CDR3 DNA sequence: TGTGCCAGCAGCTGGGGACAAGGAGGCACTGAAGCTTTCTTT. Its translation: CASSWGQGGTEAFF.